This TCR beta chain was observed in a study of cytomegalovirus exposure and HLA in healthy donors. General study findings and limits: Rarity characterized most TCR sequences, yet some public TCRs appeared in many donors.

Germline CDR1 ENHRY, CDR2 SYGVKD. V was pared by 8 bases and J by 3 bases, with 4 bases of the junction left unmatched. The CDR3 is 14 amino acids. Separate from the roughly 610-subject first cohort, the 120-subject validation cohort was the one that the donors belonged to. Only a few counts were recorded for this clone. As yet, its antigen is unknown. Sequencing used immunoSEQ multiplex PCR; TCRdb keeps in-frame clones, though not all of them. The table has roughly 150,000 clones, 75% to 90% seen once. The sample consisted of PBMCs. This TCR came from a woman under 30 in good health and CMV-seronegative. The chain combines TRBV10-3 with TRBJ1-5, with 10 positions matching TRBD1. Here the CDR3 reads CAIGTGANNQPQHF. The CDR3 DNA reads TGTGCCATCGGGACAGGGGCTAACAATCAGCCCCAGCATTTT.